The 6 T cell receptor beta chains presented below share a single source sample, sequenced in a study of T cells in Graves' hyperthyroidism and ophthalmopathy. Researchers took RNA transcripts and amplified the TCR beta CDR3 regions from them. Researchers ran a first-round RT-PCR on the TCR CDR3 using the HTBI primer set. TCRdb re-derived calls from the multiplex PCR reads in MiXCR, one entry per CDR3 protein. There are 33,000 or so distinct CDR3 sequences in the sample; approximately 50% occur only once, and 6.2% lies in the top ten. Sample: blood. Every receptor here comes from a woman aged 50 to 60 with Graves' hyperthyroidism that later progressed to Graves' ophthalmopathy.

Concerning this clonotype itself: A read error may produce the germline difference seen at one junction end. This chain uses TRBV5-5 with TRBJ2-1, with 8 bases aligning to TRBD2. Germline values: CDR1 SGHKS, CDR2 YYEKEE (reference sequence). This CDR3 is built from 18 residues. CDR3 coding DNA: TGTGCCAGCAGTTTGGTTCGAAGACTAGCGAGAGGTACAGATGAGCAGTTCTTC. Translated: CASSLVRRLARGTDEQFF.

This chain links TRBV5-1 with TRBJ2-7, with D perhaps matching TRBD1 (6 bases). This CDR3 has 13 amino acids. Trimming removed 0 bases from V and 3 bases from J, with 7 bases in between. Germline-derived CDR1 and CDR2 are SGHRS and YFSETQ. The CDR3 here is CASSLEGDYEQYF. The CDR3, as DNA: TGCGCCAGCAGCTTGGAGGGGGACTACGAGCAGTACTTC. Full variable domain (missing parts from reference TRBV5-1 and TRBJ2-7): KAGVTQTPRYLIKTRGQQVTLSCSPISGHRSVSWYQQTPGQGLQFLFEYFSETQRNKGNFPGRFSGRQFSNSRSEMNVSTLELGDSALYLCASSLEGDYEQYFGPGTRLTVT.

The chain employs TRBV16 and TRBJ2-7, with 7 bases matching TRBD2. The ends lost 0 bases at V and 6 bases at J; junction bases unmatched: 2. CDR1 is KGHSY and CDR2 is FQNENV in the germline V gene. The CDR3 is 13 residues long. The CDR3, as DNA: TGTGCCAGCAGCCAATCGGCGGGGGTCGAGCAGTACTTC. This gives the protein CASSQSAGVEQYF. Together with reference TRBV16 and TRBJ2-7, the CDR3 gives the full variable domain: GEEVAQTPKHLVRGEGQKAKLYCAPIKGHSYVFWYQQVLKNEFKFLISFQNENVFDETGMPKERFSAKCLPNSPCSLEIQATKLEDSAVYFCASSQSAGVEQYFGPGTRLTVT.

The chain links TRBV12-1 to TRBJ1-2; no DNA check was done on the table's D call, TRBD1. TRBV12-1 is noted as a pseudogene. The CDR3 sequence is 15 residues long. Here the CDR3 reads CASKALSQGLVGYTF. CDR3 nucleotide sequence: TGTGCCAGCAAGGCCTTAAGCCAGGGGTTAGTTGGCTACACCTTC.

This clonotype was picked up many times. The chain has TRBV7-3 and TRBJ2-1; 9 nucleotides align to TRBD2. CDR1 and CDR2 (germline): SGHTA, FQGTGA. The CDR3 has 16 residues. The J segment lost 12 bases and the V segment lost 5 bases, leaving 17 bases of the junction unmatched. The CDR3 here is CASSAPGLANRRVQFF. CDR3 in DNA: TGTGCCAGCAGCGCACCGGGACTAGCCAACCGGAGGGTGCAGTTCTTC.

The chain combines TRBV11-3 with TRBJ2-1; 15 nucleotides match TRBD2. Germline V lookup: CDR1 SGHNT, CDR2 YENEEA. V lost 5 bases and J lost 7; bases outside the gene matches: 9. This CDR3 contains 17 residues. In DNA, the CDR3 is TGTGCCAGCAGCACGGGACTAGCGGGAGGAGCTAGGAATGAGCAGTTCTTC. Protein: CASSTGLAGGARNEQFF.